One sample yielded the 3 T cell receptor beta chains listed below, sequenced in a study of control samples from healthy donors and cancer patients. The assay was immunoSEQ multiplex PCR, and TCRdb's table has in-frame clones only and misses some. The data show 70,000 or so clones, roughly 89% seen once. The sequenced sample consisted of PBMCs. The receptors shown here come from a man between 60 and 75 years old with lung cancer.

This clone was seen a few times. The chain combines TRBV9 with TRBJ1-5; D gene ambiguous. The length of the CDR3 is 14 residues. Trimming left V 3 bases short and J 1 base short, with 8 bases between. Per germline, CDR1 SGDLS and CDR2 YYNGEE. DNA for the CDR3: TGTGCCAGCAGCGAGGGTGGGAGCAATCAGCCCCAGCATTTT. It translates to CASSEGGSNQPQHF.

The rearrangement joins TRBV3-1 (or the pseudogene TRBV3-2) to TRBJ2-5; a weak D match, TRBD1 (6 bases). Per the germline V gene, CDR1 is LGHDT and CDR2 is YNNKEL (reference sequence). With 2 bases removed from V and 4 bases from J, the gap between germline ends came to 14 bases. CDR3 length: 15 amino acids. This CDR3 is CASSQTTGLGETQYF. The DNA for the CDR3 is TGTGCCAGCAGCCAAACGACAGGTCTGGGAGAGACCCAGTACTTC.

The chain employs TRBV2 and TRBJ2-7; 7 bases match TRBD1. Germline assignment: CDR1 SNHLY and CDR2 FYNNEI. V shed 5 bases and J 2 bases; nucleotides not matched to a gene: 6. The CDR3 runs to 14 residues. CDR3 coding DNA: TGTGCCAGCAGTTCAGGGCAGGGGGCCTACGAGCAGTACTTC. Translation gives CASSSGQGAYEQYF.